This T cell receptor (beta chain) came from a study of identical twins. Each CDR3 protein gets one entry after TCRdb re-called the 5' RACE reads with MiXCR. The sample lists 150,000 or so distinct CDR3 sequences, around 3.4% occurring once. The clonotype originates from a man aged 18 to 29 in good health. The specimen was memory T cells sorted from blood.

The CDR3 is CASSRGTGLNTEAFF. For the CDR3, the DNA is TGTGCCAGCAGTCGCGGGACAGGGTTGAACACTGAAGCTTTCTTT. The V call is TRBV6-1, the J call TRBJ1-1; 9 bases match TRBD1. The germline V gene encodes CDR1 MNHNS and CDR2 SASEGT. The CDR3 is 15 amino acids. With V trimmed by 5 bases and J by 0 bases, 4 bases remained unmatched.